This T cell receptor beta chain was documented in a study of cytomegalovirus exposure and HLA in healthy donors. Of note for this clone: Its specificity is unknown.

Study-level results: Some public TCRs appeared in many individuals, while most sequences were rare.

Clones were sequenced by immunoSEQ multiplex PCR, and TCRdb holds only the in-frame ones, with some missing. The sample includes about 220,000 clones, about 93% of them seen just once. V was clipped by 8 bases and J by 6 bases; unmatched bases: 8. Germline CDR1 MNHNY, CDR2 SVGAGI (reference sequence). CDR3 length: 13 residues. The chain carries TRBV6-6 and TRBJ2-7; 9 bases align to TRBD2. Sequencing was done on a sample of PBMCs. The TCR comes from a woman younger than 35 in good health and CMV-seronegative. The CDR3 sequence: CASEPGLAAEQYF. The CDR3 coding sequence is TGTGCCAGCGAACCGGGACTAGCCGCCGAGCAGTACTTC.